The 29 T cell receptor beta chains presented below share a single source sample, sequenced in a study of beta chain features in type 1 diabetes. General study findings and limits: Among patients with Type 1 diabetes, TCRB CDR3s were moderately but significantly shorter in every one of the four CD4+ subsets.

The study reverse transcribed the entire isolated RNA, so it sequenced expressed TCRB transcripts. Profiling relied on immunoSEQ multiplex PCR, and the TCRdb table lists in-frame clones only, not all of them. This sample carries some 700,000 clones, 13% of them seen once, and the ten largest clones take 0.02% to 0.025%. These receptors have no identified antigens. The sample consisted of naive CD4+ T cells from blood. Every receptor here comes from a man aged 18 to 35 with type 1 diabetes.

In its sample, this clone was seen a few times. This chain uses TRBV27 with TRBJ2-3, with 9 bases that match TRBD2. Germline V lookup: CDR1 MNHEY, CDR2 SMNVEV (reference sequence). This CDR3 has 14 residues. The V and J ends lost 9 bases and 3 bases, in that order; junction bases with no gene match: 7. This CDR3 is CASGAGGMTDTQYF. In nucleotides, the CDR3 is TGTGCCAGTGGTGCGGGGGGGATGACAGATACGCAGTATTTT.

The chain joins TRBV19 to TRBJ2-7; D is possibly TRBD1 (6 bases). CDR1 and CDR2 from the germline V gene are LNHDA and SQIVND (reference sequence). The V end was cut by 4 bases, the J end by 4 bases, with 17 bases between. This CDR3 contains 15 residues. The CDR3 DNA is TGTGCCAGTAGTACGGGACACCATGGGGCTTACGAGCAGTACTTC. Translating it yields CASSTGHHGAYEQYF.

The chain employs TRBV7-6 and TRBJ2-7; 10 bases fit TRBD1. V was pared by 5 bases and J by 2 bases, with 3 bases of the junction left unmatched. Germline V gene data show CDR1 as SGHVS and CDR2 as FNYEAQ. The CDR3 has 14 amino acids. In DNA, the CDR3 is TGTGCCAGCAGCAGCGGGACAGGGGCCTACGAGCAGTACTTC. It yields the protein CASSSGTGAYEQYF.

This clone appeared once. The chain carries TRBV5-1 and TRBJ1-1, with D perhaps matching TRBD1 (5 bases). The V and J ends lost 5 bases and 3 bases respectively, with 20 bases between them. CDR1 is SGHRS, CDR2 YFSETQ, per germline. The CDR3 extends over 16 amino acids. Here the CDR3 DNA reads TGCGCCAGCAGTTTGACAGATCCCCGCCTGGACACTGAAGCTTTCTTT. Protein: CASSLTDPRLDTEAFF.

There are a few counts of this clone. The chain couples TRBV7-2 to TRBJ1-3; possible D gene TRBD1, 5 bases. V lost 4 bases and J lost 3, with 16 bases in between. The germline V gene encodes CDR1 SGHTA and CDR2 FQGNSA. CDR3 length: 16 residues. CDR3 sequence (DNA): TGTGCCAGCAGCTCCGTCGGGGGTAACTATGGAAACACCATATATTTT. This encodes CASSSVGGNYGNTIYF.

This chain joins TRBV4-2 and TRBJ2-3; a possible D gene is TRBD1 (6 bases). CDR3 length: 14 residues. Germline CDR1 is LGHNA and CDR2 is YNFKEQ. Trimming shortened V by 4 bases and J by 5 bases, and 13 bases separated the two germline ends. CDR3 sequence (DNA): TGTGCCAGCAGCCCGGGACAAGTAGTAGATACGCAGTATTTT. This codes for CASSPGQVVDTQYF.

The rearrangement uses TRBV29-1 and TRBJ2-1; no clear D. Trimming removed 5 bases from V and 8 bases from J, with 10 bases in between. Germline CDR1 reads SQVTM; CDR2 reads ANQGSEA. The CDR3 has 11 amino acids. In DNA form, the CDR3 reads TGCAGCGTTTTTAGGGCCGATGAGCAGTTCTTC. This gives the protein CSVFRADEQFF.

This clone was observed a handful of times. The chain couples TRBV21-1 to TRBJ1-1; no check of the table's D call, TRBD1, against the DNA was made. TRBV21-1 counts as a pseudogene. There are 17 residues in the CDR3. CDR3 region: CASSKPNRGRLNTEAFF. The DNA for the CDR3 is TGTGCCAGCAGCAAACCGAACAGGGGAAGGTTGAACACTGAAGCTTTCTTT.

This clone was seen a handful of times. The J gene is TRBJ2-1, the V gene TRBV2; 9 nucleotides align to TRBD1. V trimming: 8 bases; J trimming: 3 bases; junction bases outside the gene matches: 5. CDR1 is SNHLY, CDR2 FYNNEI, per germline. The CDR3 is 14 amino acids. CDR3 nucleotide sequence: TGTGCCAGCGGACGGGACAGGGACTACAATGAGCAGTTCTTC. It codes for CASGRDRDYNEQFF.

This clone was counted between two and nine times. The chain couples TRBV5-4 to TRBJ1-2; D is unclear. CDR3 length: 12 amino acids. Germline lookup yields CDR1 SGHNT and CDR2 YYREEE (reference sequence). V lost 4 bases to trimming and J lost 4 bases, with 8 bases between them. CDR3 bases: TGTGCCAGCAGCGTGGACGGCTATGGCTACACCTTC. As protein: CASSVDGYGYTF.

V usage is TRBV29-1 and J usage is TRBJ2-7; TRBD2 aligns across 8 bases. The CDR3 sequence is 14 residues long. Trimming cost V 1 base and J 6 bases; bases outside gene matches: 8. Germline loops: CDR1 SQVTM, CDR2 ANQGSEA. This chain's CDR3 is CSVEGWGTSPEQYF. The DNA for the CDR3 is TGCAGCGTTGAAGGTTGGGGGACTAGTCCCGAGCAGTACTTC.

About this clone: One junction end does not reproduce the germline sequence, and a read error may be involved. The chain joins TRBV7-9 to TRBJ1-1; TRBD1 aligns across 8 bases. This CDR3 is 11 amino acids long. From germline, CDR1 is SEHNR and CDR2 FQNEAQ (reference sequence). The CDR3 region has the DNA TGTGCCAGCAGCAAACAGGCTGGACAGGGCTTT. Translation gives CASSKQAGQGF.

In its sample, this clone was seen a few times. The V call is TRBV6-1, the J call TRBJ2-3; the match to TRBD2 covers 11 bases. The trim removed 0 bases at V and 2 bases at J, leaving 10 bases unmatched. Germline CDR1 is MNHNS and CDR2 is SASEGT. The CDR3 runs 19 residues. DNA of the CDR3: TGTGCCAGCAGTGAAGCGGAATCGAGACTAGCGGGGACCACAGATACGCAGTATTTT. Amino acids: CASSEAESRLAGTTDTQYF.

CDR3 in DNA: TGTGCCAGCAGGTTCACAGGGAAAGGGGATTTGGGCTACACCTTC. Amino acids: CASRFTGKGDLGYTF. This sequence joins TRBV9 and TRBJ1-2, with D maybe TRBD1 (6 bases). CDR1 and CDR2 (germline): SGDLS, YYNGEE. The V gene lost 5 bases and the J gene lost 8 bases, with 22 bases spanning the gap. The CDR3 extends over 15 amino acids.

This clone appeared a few times. The V call is TRBV20-1, the J call TRBJ1-2, with TRBD1 as a possible D gene (6 bases). The germline V gene has CDR1 DFQATT and CDR2 SNEGSKA (reference sequence). This CDR3 contains 11 residues. V lost 4 bases, J lost 7 bases, and 10 bases lay in between. The CDR3 coding sequence is TGCAGTGCTACCCACAGGGTTGGCTACACCTTC. This translates into CSATHRVGYTF.

In this sample, this clone turned up a few times. The V and J genes are TRBV4-2 and TRBJ1-2; D remains unclear. Germline V gene data show CDR1 as LGHNA and CDR2 as YNFKEQ. V was clipped by 3 bases and J by 3 bases, with 14 bases between them. This CDR3 is built from 15 residues. Here the CDR3 DNA reads TGTGCCAGCAGCCAGTCCTCGGACCGTGACTATGGCTACACCTTC. This codes for CASSQSSDRDYGYTF.

The chain combines TRBV29-1 with TRBJ1-2; 9 bases agree with TRBD1. V lost 7 bases to trimming and J lost 8 bases; unmatched junction nucleotides: 14. Germline assignment: CDR1 SQVTM and CDR2 ANQGSEA. The CDR3 spans 14 residues. DNA for the CDR3: TGCAGCGGCGCACCGGGACAGGGCCTAGGGGGCTACACCTTC. Translation gives CSGAPGQGLGGYTF.

The gene calls are TRBV30 and TRBJ2-7; 8 bases align to TRBD1. The CDR3 is 11 amino acids. From germline, CDR1 is GTSNPN and CDR2 SVGIG (reference sequence). Germline trimming cut 8 bases from V and 5 bases from J; bases unmatched to any gene: 5. The CDR3 DNA is TGTGCCAGGGGACAGGACCACGAGCAGTACTTC. This gives the protein CARGQDHEQYF.

Turning to this clone: Other DNA sequences from this sample encode an identical CDR3 as well. V usage is TRBV30 and J usage is TRBJ2-5; D possibly matches TRBD1 or TRBD2 (6 bases each). The CDR3 length is 13 residues. The germline CDR1 and CDR2 sequences are GTSNPN and SVGIG (reference sequence). V lost 1 base and J lost 5, with 11 bases in between. The CDR3 nucleotides read TGTGCCTGGAGTGCCACAGGGAGGGAGACCCAGTACTTC. It is translated as CAWSATGRETQYF.

This clone appeared a few times. Other DNA sequences in this specimen translate into the identical CDR3. V usage is TRBV2 and J usage is TRBJ2-3; D is ambiguous. Germline lookup yields CDR1 SNHLY and CDR2 FYNNEI. Trimming took 1 base from V and 0 from J, leaving 5 bases between them. The length of the CDR3 is 14 residues. The CDR3 here is CASSEGLSTDTQYF. The CDR3 DNA reads as TGTGCCAGCAGTGAAGGACTTAGCACAGATACGCAGTATTTT.

The chain recombines TRBV7-2 with TRBJ2-1, with 10 bases identical to TRBD2. With 1 base clipped from V and 4 bases from J, the junction kept 4 bases outside the gene matches. The CDR3 totals 16 residues. The germline gives CDR1 SGHTA, CDR2 FQGNSA. CDR3 sequence: CASSLGSLAGYNEQFF. The CDR3 nucleotides are TGTGCCAGCAGCTTAGGGTCACTAGCGGGGTACAATGAGCAGTTCTTC.

This chain uses TRBV5-1 with TRBJ2-1, with D possibly being TRBD1 (6 bases). The CDR3 loop spans 14 amino acids. V was cut by 2 bases and J by 5 bases, with 11 bases left in between. Germline V CDR1 and CDR2: SGHRS, YFSETQ. CDR3 region: CASSLLNRDNEQFF. The CDR3 bases are TGCGCCAGCAGCTTACTTAACAGGGACAATGAGCAGTTCTTC.

As regards this clone: At the DNA level, this CDR3 is encoded by other sequences in the same sample as well. This sequence joins TRBV29-1 and TRBJ1-1, with unresolved D. CDR3 length equals 14 residues. Germline lookup yields CDR1 SQVTM and CDR2 ANQGSEA. V lost 2 bases and J lost 0, with 10 bases in between. CDR3 DNA sequence: TGCAGCGTTGAACGCCGACTCTTGAACACTGAAGCTTTCTTT. Its protein is CSVERRLLNTEAFF.

This chain connects TRBV6-5 to TRBJ1-1; D ambiguous. This CDR3 spans 11 amino acids. Germline values: CDR1 MNHEY, CDR2 SVGAGI. V was shortened by 8 bases and J by 5 bases, with 9 bases between the two germline ends. This CDR3 reads CASGRLTEAFF. In DNA, the CDR3 is TGTGCCAGCGGACGGTTAACTGAAGCTTTCTTT.

This clone was counted a few times. The chain uses TRBV6-6 and TRBJ1-2; TRBD1 agrees at 9 bases. V lost 5 bases to trimming and J lost 4 bases; unmatched junction nucleotides: 8. The CDR3 has 15 amino acids. Germline loops: CDR1 MNHNY, CDR2 SVGAGI (reference sequence). CDR3 coding DNA: TGTGCCAGCAGTCCCACCGGACAGGGGAGCTATGGCTACACCTTC. Its protein product is CASSPTGQGSYGYTF.

J is TRBJ1-2 and V is TRBV19, with no clear D. CDR3 length equals 14 residues. V was trimmed by 5 bases and J by 6 bases, leaving 16 bases between them. Germline-derived CDR1 and CDR2 are LNHDA and SQIVND (reference sequence). The CDR3 nucleotides read TGTGCCAGTAGTCTAGGACGGAGATGGGATGGCTACACCTTC. This translates into CASSLGRRWDGYTF.

This clone was seen a few times. The chain links TRBV30 to TRBJ2-3; D not resolved. V lost 5 bases to trimming and J lost 6 bases, with 12 bases between them. The CDR3 totals 12 residues. Germline V gene data show CDR1 as GTSNPN and CDR2 as SVGIG (reference sequence). CDR3 in DNA: TGTGCCTGGGGGCCTTCATTGGATACGCAGTATTTT. Its translation: CAWGPSLDTQYF. The full variable domain, its missing parts supplied by reference TRBV30 and TRBJ2-3, is SQTIHQWPATLVQPVGSPLSLECTVEGTSNPNLYWYRQAAGRGLQLLFYSVGIGQISSEVPQNLSASRPQDRQFILSSKKLLLSDSGFYLCAWGPSLDTQYFGPGTRLTVL.

The chain employs TRBV28 and TRBJ2-7, with D unresolved. Germline CDR1 is MDHEN and CDR2 is SYDVKM. Deletions cut 10 bases from V and 2 bases from J, with 9 bases between. The CDR3 is 11 amino acids. CDR3 nucleotide sequence: TGTGCCACCAAAGGCGCCTACGAGCAGTACTTC. This gives the protein CATKGAYEQYF.

V is TRBV9 and J is TRBJ2-7; D is perhaps TRBD1 or TRBD2 (5 bases each). Deletions cut 4 bases from V and 0 bases from J, with 11 bases between. The CDR3 covers 14 residues. Germline assignment: CDR1 SGDLS and CDR2 YYNGEE. CDR3 residues: CASSFSGTSYEQYF. The CDR3, as DNA: TGTGCCAGCAGCTTTTCAGGGACCTCCTACGAGCAGTACTTC.